Below, 17 T cell receptor beta chains from the same sample are listed, as sequenced in a study of blood T cell repertoires in COVID-19. Clones were read by immunoSEQ multiplex PCR, and TCRdb kept only the in-frame ones, dropping some. The sample includes roughly 320,000 clones, approximately 85% of them seen just once. Material: peripheral blood. The receptor set was obtained from a human donor in a cohort sampled during active COVID-19.

This clone was seen ten or more times. The V call is TRBV7-8, the J call TRBJ2-3, with 7 bases identical to TRBD2. The V and J ends lost 3 bases and 4 bases, in that order; junction bases with no gene match: 7. The CDR3 has 15 amino acids. Germline CDR1 is SGHVS and CDR2 is FQNEAQ. CDR3 protein: CASSLGDYDADTQYF. The DNA for the CDR3 is TGTGCCAGCAGCTTGGGGGACTACGACGCAGATACGCAGTATTTT.

This clone has ten or more counts. This CDR3 reads CASSLGMEGQYF. CDR3 DNA sequence: TGTGCCAGCTCACTGGGGATGGAGGGGCAGTACTTC. This rearrangement joins TRBV18 to TRBJ2-7, with D tentatively TRBD2 (6 bases). The CDR3 runs 12 residues. V lost 4 bases and J lost 9, with 13 bases in between. The germline V gene encodes CDR1 KGHSH and CDR2 LQKENI. Drawing the rest from reference TRBV18 and TRBJ2-7, the complete variable domain is NAGVMQNPRHLVRRRGQEARLRCSPMKGHSHVYWYRQLPEEGLKFMVYLQKENIIDESGMPKERFSAEFPKEGPSILRIQQVVRGDSAAYFCASSLGMEGQYFGPGTRLTVT.

The chain joins TRBV4-1 to TRBJ2-3; 9 bases align to TRBD2. Germline lookup yields CDR1 MGHRA and CDR2 YSYEKL. Trimming cost V 3 bases and J 6 bases; bases outside gene matches: 7. CDR3 length equals 15 residues. The CDR3 region is CASSHGGGGEDTQYF. CDR3 DNA: TGCGCCAGCAGCCACGGCGGGGGGGGAGAGGATACGCAGTATTTT.

The V call is TRBV18, the J call TRBJ1-1, with D unresolved. Germline assignment: CDR1 KGHSH and CDR2 LQKENI. The V and J ends lost 1 base and 6 bases respectively, with 6 bases between them. This CDR3 spans 12 amino acids. The CDR3 sequence is CASSPRSPEAFF. The CDR3 nucleotides read TGTGCCAGCTCACCACGGAGCCCTGAAGCTTTCTTT.

The rearrangement uses TRBV27 and TRBJ1-2; 10 bases line up with TRBD1. Germline CDR1 is MNHEY and CDR2 is SMNVEV (reference sequence). J was trimmed by 6 bases and V by 5 bases; bases with no gene match: 6. This CDR3 is 14 amino acids long. CDR3 amino acids: CASSPGQGRNGYTF. CDR3 in DNA: TGTGCCAGCAGTCCGGGACAGGGGAGGAATGGCTACACCTTC.

V and J are TRBV19 and TRBJ1-2; weak D call: TRBD1 (5 bases). This CDR3 is built from 13 residues. CDR1 is LNHDA, CDR2 SQIVND, per germline (reference sequence). V lost 4 bases and J 8 bases, leaving 14 bases between the germline ends. CDR3 coding DNA: TGTGCCAGTAGTACGCCGGGGGGGTTAGGCTACACCTTC. Amino acid sequence: CASSTPGGLGYTF.

V usage is TRBV19 and J usage is TRBJ1-2; 7 nucleotides align to TRBD1. CDR3 length equals 13 residues. CDR1 and CDR2 from the germline V gene are LNHDA and SQIVND (reference sequence). V shed 7 bases and J 4 bases; nucleotides not matched to a gene: 6. CDR3 residues: CASKSGGVYGYTF. The DNA of the CDR3 is TGTGCCAGTAAATCAGGGGGAGTCTATGGCTACACCTTC.

V and J are TRBV30 and TRBJ1-1, with TRBD1 matching over 8 bases. With 7 bases clipped from V and 1 base from J, the junction kept 8 bases outside the gene matches. The CDR3 contains 14 residues. Germline V gene data show CDR1 as GTSNPN and CDR2 as SVGIG (reference sequence). DNA for the CDR3: TGTGCCTTTCGGACAGGGCGGAGGAACACTGAAGCTTTCTTT. Protein product: CAFRTGRRNTEAFF.

This rearrangement joins TRBV4-2 to TRBJ2-7; 8 bases are a match to TRBD2. The CDR3 extends over 17 amino acids. V was clipped by 1 base and J by 4 bases; unmatched bases: 12. The germline V gene encodes CDR1 LGHNA and CDR2 YNFKEQ. In nucleotides, the CDR3 is TGTGCCAGCAGCCAAGCTAGCTTGGCGGGGGGTGGGTACGAGCAGTACTTC. This encodes CASSQASLAGGGYEQYF.

The chain couples TRBV6-5 to TRBJ2-3; tentatively, D is TRBD1 (6 bases). The CDR3 length is 14 residues. Germline CDR1 and CDR2: MNHEY and SVGAGI. Trimming removed 7 bases from V and 3 bases from J, with 14 bases in between. The CDR3 nucleotides are TGTGCCAGCACCGAAGGGGGATTGACAGATACGCAGTATTTT. Protein sequence: CASTEGGLTDTQYF.

The V call is TRBV2, the J call TRBJ2-5, with no clear D. The CDR3 has 11 amino acids. Germline CDR1 and CDR2: SNHLY and FYNNEI. With 4 bases removed from V and 4 bases from J, the gap between germline ends came to 4 bases. The CDR3 DNA is TGTGCCAGCAGTGTCGGAGAGACCCAGTACTTC. Translated, it gives CASSVGETQYF.

V and J are TRBV5-1 and TRBJ2-2, with D possibly being TRBD1 (5 bases). The CDR3 consists of 17 residues. Trimming cost V 5 bases and J 1 base, with 18 bases left between them. CDR1 and CDR2 (germline): SGHRS, YFSETQ. The CDR3 nucleotides are TGCGCCAGCAGACGTATTAGGGGTGATCGGAACACCGGGGAGCTGTTTTTT. Protein product: CASRRIRGDRNTGELFF.

The chain uses TRBV2 and TRBJ2-7; 11 bases agree with TRBD1. CDR3 length: 14 amino acids. Germline V gene data show CDR1 as SNHLY and CDR2 as FYNNEI. Losses at the gene ends were 6 bases for V and 7 bases for J; bases not matched to a gene: 8. The CDR3 loop reads CASRPGQGVKEQYF. Here the CDR3 DNA reads TGTGCCAGCAGGCCGGGACAGGGGGTTAAGGAGCAGTACTTC.

This chain joins TRBV11-2 and TRBJ1-1; 8 nucleotides match TRBD1. Per the germline V gene, CDR1 is SGHAT and CDR2 is FQNNGV. The CDR3 extends over 18 amino acids. The J segment lost 0 bases and the V segment lost 5 bases, leaving 14 bases of the junction unmatched. This CDR3 reads CASSPGPGQDRMNTEAFF. The CDR3 bases are TGTGCCAGCAGCCCGGGCCCGGGACAGGATAGAATGAACACTGAAGCTTTCTTT.

The chain has TRBV10-1 and TRBJ2-1; 14 bases are shared with TRBD2. The CDR3 has 17 amino acids. V lost 8 bases to trimming and J lost 3 bases; unmatched junction nucleotides: 9. Germline V gene sequence: CDR1 WNHNN, CDR2 SYGVQD (reference sequence). CDR3 in amino acids: CASSRGTSGGFYNEQFF. The CDR3 bases are TGCGCCAGCTCAAGAGGGACTAGCGGGGGTTTCTACAATGAGCAGTTCTTC.

The CDR3 DNA sequence: TGTGCCAGCAGCCTGGCGTCAGGGCGCGGGGAGCTGTTTTTT. Residues: CASSLASGRGELFF. The chain employs TRBV7-9 and TRBJ2-2; D is possibly TRBD1 (5 bases). In germline, CDR1 is SEHNR, CDR2 FQNEAQ (reference sequence). The CDR3 runs to 14 residues. V shed 5 bases and J shed 7 bases, with 14 bases lying between them.

This chain links TRBV12-3 or TRBV12-4 with TRBJ1-2; D not resolved. The V and J ends lost 4 bases and 8 bases respectively, with 14 bases between them. This CDR3 is built from 13 residues. In nucleotides, the CDR3 is TGTGCCAGCAGTTCCGGGATTATGGCCGGCTACACCTTC. Protein sequence: CASSSGIMAGYTF.